This TCR beta chain was captured by sequencing in a study of cytomegalovirus exposure and HLA in healthy donors. Study-level information: A prior study identified just under 120 million unique TCR beta sequences from roughly 180 million T cells.

Of note for this clone: As yet, its antigen is unknown.

Vbeta (60) and Jbeta (13) primers were used in the PCR. Profiling relied on immunoSEQ multiplex PCR, and the TCRdb table lists in-frame clones only, not all of them. The sample has around 99,000 clones, less than 85% seen once; the top ten hold less than 15%. Notes on the study in general: The study dropped some indistinguishable V segments, TRBV6-2 and TRBV6-3 among them. Most sequenced TCRs were rare (though some public TCRs occurred in many donors). Analyzed later, most CMV-associated TCR beta chains appeared HLA-restricted.

CDR3 size: 15 residues. Germline CDR1 ENHRY, CDR2 SYGVKD. V gave up 1 base and J gave up 7 bases, with 11 bases separating them. Sequencing was performed on PBMCs. The source of this sequence is a woman between 35 and 50 years old in good health and CMV-seropositive. This rearrangement joins TRBV10-3 to TRBJ1-6; a weak D match, TRBD1 (5 bases). This CDR3 reads CAISELQGNNSPLHF. The CDR3 nucleotides read TGTGCCATCAGTGAGTTGCAGGGAAACAATTCACCCCTCCACTTT.